Below are 22 T cell receptor beta chains sequenced from a single sample in a study of blood T cell repertoires in COVID-19. Sequencing used immunoSEQ multiplex PCR; TCRdb keeps in-frame clones, though not all of them. The table records about 250,000 clones, about 91% of them present only once. Sequencing used peripheral blood. The receptors were gathered from a woman in her twenties or thirties with COVID-19, enrolled during active disease.

CDR3 bases: TGCGCCAGTCGCAGAGGGACAGGGATAGGTGATACGCAGTATTTT. Translation: CASRRGTGIGDTQYF. V and J are TRBV4-3 and TRBJ2-3; TRBD1 matches at 9 bases. Germline CDR1 LGHNA, CDR2 YSLEER. This CDR3 spans 15 amino acids. J was trimmed by 6 bases and V by 9 bases; bases with no gene match: 13.

The chain has TRBV18 and TRBJ2-6; D might be TRBD1 (6 bases). V was trimmed by 5 bases and J by 0 bases, leaving 17 bases between them. The germline V gene encodes CDR1 KGHSH and CDR2 LQKENI. The CDR3 is made up of 18 amino acids. The chain's CDR3 is CASSTDSHSRSGANVLTF. The CDR3 coding sequence is TGTGCCAGCTCAACGGACAGCCACTCCCGCTCTGGGGCCAACGTCCTGACTTTC. Full variable domain (outside the CDR3, taken from reference TRBV18 and TRBJ2-6): NAGVMQNPRHLVRRRGQEARLRCSPMKGHSHVYWYRQLPEEGLKFMVYLQKENIIDESGMPKERFSAEFPKEGPSILRIQQVVRGDSAAYFCASSTDSHSRSGANVLTFGAGSRLTVL.

The V and J genes are TRBV19 and TRBJ2-1; 13 bases are shared with TRBD2. This CDR3 has 16 amino acids. CDR1 and CDR2 from the germline V gene are LNHDA and SQIVND (reference sequence). Trimming removed 4 bases from V and 4 bases from J; junction bases left unmatched: 4. In nucleotides, the CDR3 is TGTGCCAGTAGTACAACTAGCGGGAGGGGGTACAATGAGCAGTTCTTC. Translated: CASSTTSGRGYNEQFF.

V usage is TRBV19 and J usage is TRBJ2-3, with a possible D match to TRBD2 (6 bases). Germline V gives CDR1 LNHDA, CDR2 SQIVND (reference sequence). V was cut by 3 bases and J by 1 base, with 11 bases left in between. CDR3 length: 15 amino acids. In DNA form, the CDR3 reads TGTGCCAGTAGTATGGGGACTGCTCGCACAGATACGCAGTATTTT. Translation gives CASSMGTARTDTQYF.

The chain combines TRBV27 with TRBJ2-7, with a tentative D call TRBD2 (5 bases). The CDR3 consists of 15 residues. From germline, CDR1 is MNHEY and CDR2 SMNVEV (reference sequence). Trimming removed 6 bases at V and 6 bases at J, with 21 bases between. The CDR3 coding sequence is TGTGCCAGCAGCCCAAGAGGGTCCCTCTTTGGCGAGCAGTACTTC. This sequence encodes CASSPRGSLFGEQYF.

The rearrangement uses TRBV29-1 and TRBJ1-1; tentative D call: TRBD1 (6 bases). Trimming shortened V by 7 bases and J by 0 bases, and 9 bases separated the two germline ends. The germline V gene encodes CDR1 SQVTM and CDR2 ANQGSEA. The CDR3 covers 12 residues. Here the CDR3 DNA reads TGCAGCGGTGGACAGATGAACACTGAAGCTTTCTTT. This gives the protein CSGGQMNTEAFF. The complete variable domain, with remaining parts taken from reference TRBV29-1 and TRBJ1-1, reads SAVISQKPSRDICQRGTSLTIQCQVDSQVTMMFWYRQQPGQSLTLIATANQGSEATYESGFVIDKFPISRPNLTFSTLTVSNMSPEDSSIYLCSGGQMNTEAFFGQGTRLTVV.

The chain recombines TRBV15 with TRBJ2-1, with 11 bases matching TRBD1. The CDR3 is made up of 14 amino acids. Per germline, CDR1 LNHNV and CDR2 YYDKDF (reference sequence). The junction had 6 bases not matched to a gene; V was cut back by 2 bases and J by 12 bases. DNA of the CDR3: TGTGCCACCAGCAGACAGAAAGGGACAGGGGGGCAGTTCTTC. This codes for CATSRQKGTGGQFF.

J is TRBJ2-7 and V is TRBV27; 10 nucleotides line up with TRBD1. V shed 4 bases, J shed 0 bases, and the junction held 6 bases outside the gene matches. The V gene's germline CDR1 is MNHEY and CDR2 SMNVEV (reference sequence). This CDR3 has 16 amino acids. The CDR3 region has the DNA TGTGCCAGCAGTTGGGGGACAGGGGACAGCTCCTACGAGCAGTACTTC. Its translation: CASSWGTGDSSYEQYF.

This chain links TRBV28 with TRBJ2-3; possible D gene TRBD1, 5 bases. There are 17 residues in the CDR3. Trimming took off 4 bases at V and 2 bases at J, with 19 bases between the two ends. In germline, CDR1 is MDHEN, CDR2 SYDVKM. This CDR3 is CASSYPLGAAYTDTQYF. In DNA form, the CDR3 reads TGTGCCAGCAGTTACCCCCTAGGGGCAGCCTACACAGATACGCAGTATTTT.

The chain couples TRBV6-5 to TRBJ2-7, with D maybe TRBD1 (6 bases). V lost 5 bases, J lost 0 bases, and 14 bases lay in between. The CDR3 has 15 amino acids. The germline gives CDR1 MNHEY, CDR2 SVGAGI. The CDR3 bases are TGTGCCAGCAGTAGAACAGGGCCCTACTCCTACGAGCAGTACTTC. Its translation is CASSRTGPYSYEQYF.

This rearrangement joins TRBV27 to TRBJ2-3, with 12 bases fitting TRBD2. The V gene's germline CDR1 is MNHEY and CDR2 SMNVEV (reference sequence). The CDR3 is 16 amino acids. The V segment lost 5 bases and the J segment 6 bases; nucleotides outside the gene matches: 9. The CDR3 sequence is CASSGASGGAADTQYF. The CDR3 coding sequence is TGTGCCAGCAGTGGGGCTAGCGGGGGGGCAGCGGATACGCAGTATTTT.

J is TRBJ1-1 and V is TRBV5-6; D remains unclear. V lost 4 bases, J lost 5 bases, and 9 bases lay in between. Germline loops: CDR1 SGHDT, CDR2 YYEEEE. CDR3 length: 12 residues. CDR3 in amino acids: CASSPERTEAFF. The CDR3 coding sequence is TGTGCCAGCAGCCCTGAGAGGACTGAAGCTTTCTTT.

The chain combines TRBV4-3 with TRBJ1-1, with 10 bases fitting TRBD1. J was trimmed by 1 base and V by 4 bases; bases with no gene match: 6. Germline lookup yields CDR1 LGHNA and CDR2 YSLEER. CDR3 size: 16 residues. CDR3 nucleotide sequence: TGCGCCAGCAGCCCTGACAGGGGGCGTCGGAACACTGAAGCTTTCTTT. Translated, it gives CASSPDRGRRNTEAFF.

The genes are TRBV2 and TRBJ2-5; 9 bases are a match to TRBD2. CDR1 is SNHLY, CDR2 FYNNEI, per germline. The CDR3 is 14 amino acids. V shed 0 bases, J shed 14 bases, and the junction held 10 bases outside the gene matches. Here the CDR3 DNA reads TGTGCCAGCAGTGAAGCGATGACTAGCGGAACGGATTACTTC. Translated: CASSEAMTSGTDYF.

V usage is TRBV10-2 and J usage is TRBJ2-1, with 7 bases aligning to TRBD2. Trimming took 4 bases from V and 6 from J; bases not matched to a gene: 9. CDR1 and CDR2 (germline): WSHSY, SAAADI. This CDR3 has 15 amino acids. The chain's CDR3 is CASSVRAGAPNEQFF. The CDR3 bases are TGCGCCAGCAGTGTTAGGGCGGGAGCGCCCAATGAGCAGTTCTTC.

CDR3 region: CASSHKETQYF. Here the CDR3 DNA reads TGTGCCAGCAGCCACAAAGAGACCCAGTACTTC. The V and J genes are TRBV7-2 and TRBJ2-5; D gene ambiguous. The CDR3 sequence is 11 residues long. V gave up 5 bases and J gave up 3 bases, with 4 bases separating them. Germline V gene lookup returns CDR1 SGHTA and CDR2 FQGNSA.

J is TRBJ2-3 and V is TRBV6-2 or TRBV6-3; 9 nucleotides align to TRBD2. This CDR3 contains 14 residues. The V and J ends lost 4 bases and 3 bases, in that order; junction bases with no gene match: 2. The germline V gene has CDR1 MNHEY and CDR2 SVGEGT. The CDR3 loop reads CASSLAGETDTQYF. As DNA, the CDR3 is TGTGCCAGCAGTTTAGCGGGGGAAACAGATACGCAGTATTTT.

This clone was counted between two and nine times. The V call is TRBV11-2, the J call TRBJ2-7; 8 nucleotides line up with TRBD1. After removal of 5 bases from V and 3 bases from J, the junction contained 6 bases not matched to a gene. Looked up from germline, CDR1 is SGHAT and CDR2 is FQNNGV. The CDR3 has 14 residues. CDR3: CASSHGQGRYEQYV. The CDR3 bases are TGTGCCAGCAGCCACGGACAGGGCCGCTACGAGCAGTACGTC.

Notes on this clone: The germline gene is not matched at one end of the junction; a read error may be the cause. The chain joins TRBV7-7 to TRBJ2-1, with a tentative D call TRBD1 (5 bases). Germline V gives CDR1 SSHAT, CDR2 FNYEAQ (reference sequence). This CDR3 spans 13 amino acids. CDR3 protein: CASSLESRGEQFF. CDR3 DNA sequence: TGTGCTAGCAGCTTAGAATCTAGGGGTGAGCAGTTCTTC.

The chain recombines TRBV1 with TRBJ2-1; the table's D call TRBD2 went unverified against the DNA. TRBV1 is a pseudogene. The CDR3 covers 19 residues. CDR3 sequence: CTSSQASFSGRGTYNEQFF. CDR3 DNA: TGCACCAGCAGCCAAGCCTCGTTTAGCGGGAGAGGGACCTACAATGAGCAGTTCTTC.

This clone showed up just once. The chain employs TRBV6-5 and TRBJ1-1, with TRBD1 matching over 7 bases. There are 13 residues in the CDR3. V lost 4 bases and J lost 10; bases outside the gene matches: 9. The germline CDR1 and CDR2 sequences are MNHEY and SVGAGI. CDR3 in amino acids: CASSSEQGRAAFF. The DNA for the CDR3 is TGTGCCAGCAGTTCCGAACAGGGGCGGGCAGCTTTCTTT.

This clone appeared a single time. The chain joins TRBV3-1 (or the pseudogene TRBV3-2) to TRBJ2-3; D call uncertain. The germline V gene has CDR1 LGHDT and CDR2 YNNKEL (reference sequence). The germline V and J ends were trimmed by 4 bases and 0 bases, with 8 bases remaining between them. This CDR3 has 14 residues. CDR3 sequence reads: CASSPWLSTDTQYF. CDR3 sequence (DNA): TGTGCCAGCAGCCCCTGGCTTAGCACAGATACGCAGTATTTT.